This paragraph covers one T cell receptor beta chain sequence. Its target is not known. The sample originates from a study of T cell responses to AZD1222 COVID-19 vaccine. Study as a whole: Samples with a second dose at about 4 or about 12 weeks were pooled together. The study, taken as a whole, reports: Sampling that yielded the repertoires occurred only after the peak T cell response. Targeting of unmutated variant regions was reportedly seen in nearly half of spike-specific TCRs. Researchers report vaccine-associated CD4 TCRs spanning spike, with dominance at 160-218 and 743-854.

Looked up from germline, CDR1 is MNHNS and CDR2 is SASEGT. V was clipped by 3 bases and J by 0 bases; unmatched bases: 4. This CDR3 comprises 15 residues. Measured with immunoSEQ multiplex PCR; TCRdb has only the in-frame clones, and not every one. The sample shows approximately 120,000 clones, approximately 87% of them seen only once. The chain couples TRBV6-1 to TRBJ2-7; 8 bases are shared with TRBD2. This specimen was peripheral blood, taken on day 0 of AZD1222 vaccination. The receptor comes from an adult in good health. CDR3 sequence reads: CASSEWGTSSYEQYF. The CDR3 DNA is TGTGCCAGCAGTGAGTGGGGGACTAGCTCCTACGAGCAGTACTTC.